The T cell receptor beta chain described here comes from a study of CXCR3-negative and CXCR3-positive naive CD8 T cells (dated 2019 in TCRdb). Notes on the research overall: Roughly 150 million TRB reads were obtained in total, roughly 1.5 +/- 0.3 million reads per library. Diversity and physicochemical repertoire analyses covered under twelve donors pooled from two independent experiments. Naive subsets from about five donors and memory cells from 3 donors were included in the TRBV-TRBJ cluster analysis.

The CDR1 and CDR2 encoded by the germline V gene are SQVTM and ANQGSEA. Including cysteine and phenylalanine, the CDR3 has 11 amino acids. No DNA sequence was recorded. For every CD8+ T cell subset, over 250,000 cells were flow-sorted straight into RLT lysis buffer, and each subset was sorted in triplicate. To keep memory contaminants out, a stringent definition of naive CD8+ T cells was applied: CD45RO-CCR7+CD27+CD95-. Peripheral blood mononuclear cells were isolated from buffy coats by standard density gradient centrifugation. A FACSAria III was used to flow-sort naive CXCR3-negative and CXCR3-positive CD8+ T cells. Total RNA was extracted from sorted cells using an RNeasy Mini Kit. Summary of the overall study and its limitations: CXCR3 expression partially decreased after cryopreservation, so most assays used freshly isolated PBMCs. Comparably high repertoire diversity was found in both naive subsets, whereas much lower repertoire diversity was found in memory CD8+ T cells. Similar TRBV-TRBJ usage was shown by naive CXCR3-negative and CXCR3-positive cells from the same donor, whereas distinct patterns were shown by memory cells. Compared with CXCR3-negative naive cells, CXCR3-positive naive cells had TRB CDR3s with higher hydrophobicity (lower Kidera factor 4), lower energy, and higher strength and volume indices. Because surface CD5, which is linked to self-reactivity in mice, was comparable between the naive subsets, TCR interaction strength was also inferred from TRB CDR3 physicochemical properties.

TCRdb records NextSeq 550 as the sequencer. The Human TCR Profiling Kit (MiLaboratory) was used to prepare UMI-labeled 5' RACE TRB cDNA libraries. The full amount of extracted RNA was used for cDNA synthesis, and the full amount of resulting cDNA was used for PCR amplification. The libraries were made side by side, with each library going through the same number of PCR cycles. The study's processing was this. With a minimum of two reads required per UMI, MIGEC and MiXCR pulled out about 57,000 +/- 9,900 unique UMI-labeled TRB cDNA molecules from each library. On average, around 40,000 +/- 10,000 functional in-frame TRB CDR3 nucleotide clonotypes lacking stop codons were found per library. After each sample was downsampled to 5000 UMI-labeled TRB molecules, VDJtools was used to calculate diversity metrics such as normalized Shannon-Wiener and Chao1. For the central five CDR3 residues, VDJtools calculated physicochemical properties weighted by clonotype size, namely interaction energy, strength, volume and Kidera factor 4. TCRdb reprocessed the sequencing reads and holds a single record per CDR3 protein sequence, with no DNA. The V and J calls come from TCRdb's annotation, not from the publication. The sample table gives some 54,000 distinct CDR3 sequences. The ten largest clonotypes hold under 0.55% of the sample.

On this clonotype itself: Its antigen is unknown.

The chain is made from TRBV29-1 and TRBJ2-1. The clonotype originates from a human donor in good health. Some clones in this sample may be carry-over from other donors' samples. Material for sequencing was naive CXCR3+ CD8+ T cells from blood. This specimen's cell subset or site label, per the study, means: CD45RO-CCR7+CD27+CD95- naive CD8+ T cells expressing CXCR3 (TNR3+). The CDR3 in this case is CSVDSYNEQFF.